This T cell receptor beta chain was identified during a study of T cell changes during pregnancy in multiple sclerosis. Clones were read by immunoSEQ multiplex PCR, and TCRdb kept only the in-frame ones, dropping some. The table records 40,000 or so clones, 89% of them present only once. The input for sequencing was CD4+ T cells from peripheral blood mononuclear cells, taken in the first trimester of pregnancy. The clonotype was recovered from a female donor with multiple sclerosis, enrolled in a pregnancy study.

CDR3 protein: CASSPQTRNYGYTF. In nucleotides, the CDR3 is TGTGCCAGCAGCCCGCAGACAAGAAACTATGGCTACACCTTC. J is TRBJ1-2 and V is TRBV9; D not resolved. CDR3 length: 14 amino acids. The germline V gene has CDR1 SGDLS and CDR2 YYNGEE. V gave up 4 bases and J gave up 2 bases, with 12 bases separating them.